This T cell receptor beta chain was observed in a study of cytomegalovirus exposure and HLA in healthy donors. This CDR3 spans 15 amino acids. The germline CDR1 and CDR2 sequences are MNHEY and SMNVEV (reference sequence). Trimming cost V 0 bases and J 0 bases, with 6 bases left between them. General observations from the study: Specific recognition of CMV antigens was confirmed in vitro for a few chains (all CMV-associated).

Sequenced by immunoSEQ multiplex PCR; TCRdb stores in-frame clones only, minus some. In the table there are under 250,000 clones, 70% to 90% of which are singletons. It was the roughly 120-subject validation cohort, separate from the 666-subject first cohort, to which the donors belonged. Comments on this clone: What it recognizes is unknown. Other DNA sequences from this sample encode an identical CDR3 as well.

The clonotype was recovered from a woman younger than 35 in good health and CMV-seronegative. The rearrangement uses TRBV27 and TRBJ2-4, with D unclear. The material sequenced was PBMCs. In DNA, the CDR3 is TGTGCCAGCAGTTTATCCGGTGTAGCCAAAAACATTCAGTACTTC. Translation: CASSLSGVAKNIQYF.